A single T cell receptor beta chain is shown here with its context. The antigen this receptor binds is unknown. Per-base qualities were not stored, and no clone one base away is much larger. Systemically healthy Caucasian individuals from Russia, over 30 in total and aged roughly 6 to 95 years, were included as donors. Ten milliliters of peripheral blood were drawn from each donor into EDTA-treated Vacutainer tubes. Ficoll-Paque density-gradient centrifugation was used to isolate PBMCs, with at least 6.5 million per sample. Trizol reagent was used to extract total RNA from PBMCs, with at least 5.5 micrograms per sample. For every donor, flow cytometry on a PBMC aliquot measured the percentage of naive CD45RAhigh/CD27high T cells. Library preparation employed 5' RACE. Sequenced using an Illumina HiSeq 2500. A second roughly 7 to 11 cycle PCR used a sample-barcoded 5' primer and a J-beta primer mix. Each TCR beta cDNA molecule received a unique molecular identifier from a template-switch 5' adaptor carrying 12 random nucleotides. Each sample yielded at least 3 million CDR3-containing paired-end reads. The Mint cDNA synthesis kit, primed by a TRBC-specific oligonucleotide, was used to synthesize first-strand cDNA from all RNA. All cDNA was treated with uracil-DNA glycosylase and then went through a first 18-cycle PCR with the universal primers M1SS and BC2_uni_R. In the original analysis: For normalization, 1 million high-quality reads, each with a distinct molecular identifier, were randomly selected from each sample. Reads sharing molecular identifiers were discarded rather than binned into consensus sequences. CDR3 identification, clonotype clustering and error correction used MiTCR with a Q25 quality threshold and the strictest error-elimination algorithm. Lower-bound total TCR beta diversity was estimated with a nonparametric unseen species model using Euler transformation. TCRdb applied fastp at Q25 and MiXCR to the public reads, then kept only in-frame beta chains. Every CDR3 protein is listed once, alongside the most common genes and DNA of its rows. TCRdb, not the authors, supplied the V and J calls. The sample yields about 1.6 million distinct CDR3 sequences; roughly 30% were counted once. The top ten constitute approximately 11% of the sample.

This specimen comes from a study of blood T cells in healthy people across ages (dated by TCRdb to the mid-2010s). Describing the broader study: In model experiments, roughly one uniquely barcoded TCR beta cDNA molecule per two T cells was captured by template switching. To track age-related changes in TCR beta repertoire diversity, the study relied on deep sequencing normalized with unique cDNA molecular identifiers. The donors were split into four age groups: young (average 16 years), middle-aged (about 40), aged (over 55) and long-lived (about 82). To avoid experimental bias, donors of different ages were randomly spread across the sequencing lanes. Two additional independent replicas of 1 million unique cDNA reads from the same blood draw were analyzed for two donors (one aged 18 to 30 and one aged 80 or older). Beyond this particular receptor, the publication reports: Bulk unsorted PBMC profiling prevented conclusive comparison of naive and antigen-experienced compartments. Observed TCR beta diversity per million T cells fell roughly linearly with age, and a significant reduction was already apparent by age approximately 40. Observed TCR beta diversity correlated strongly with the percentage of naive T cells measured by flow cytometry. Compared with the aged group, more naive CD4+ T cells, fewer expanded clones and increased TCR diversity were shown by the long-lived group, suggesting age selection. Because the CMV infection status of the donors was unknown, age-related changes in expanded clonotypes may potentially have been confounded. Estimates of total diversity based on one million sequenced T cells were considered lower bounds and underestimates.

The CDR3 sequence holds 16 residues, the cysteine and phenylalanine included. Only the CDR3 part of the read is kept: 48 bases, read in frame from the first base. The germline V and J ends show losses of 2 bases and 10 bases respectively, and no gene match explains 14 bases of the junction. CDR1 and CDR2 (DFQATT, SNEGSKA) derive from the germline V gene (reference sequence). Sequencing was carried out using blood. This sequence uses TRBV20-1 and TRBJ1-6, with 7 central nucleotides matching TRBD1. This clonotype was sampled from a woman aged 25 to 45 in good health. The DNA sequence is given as TGCAGTGCTAGAAGGGGGCCTTCAGGGGGTAACTCACCCCTCCACTTT. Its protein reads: CSARRGPSGGNSPLHF.